This T cell receptor (beta chain) appears in the sequencing data of a study of OX40 agonist ivuxolimab in advanced cancers. Study findings and constraints: Among expanded peripheral T cells, antigen specificity went undetermined.

About this clone itself: The antigen is unknown.

The investigators sampled blood at baseline, at cycle 4 day 1, and at cycle 7 day 1. The protocol was immunoSEQ multiplex PCR, while the TCRdb copy is restricted to in-frame clones and leaves out a portion. The sample shows 65,000 to 100,000 clones, 80% to 95% of them seen only once. The starting material was CD4+ or CD8+ T cells sorted from blood, obtained in a trial of the OX40 agonist ivuxolimab. This TCR derives from an adult with an advanced solid tumor such as melanoma, head and neck, liver or kidney cancer.

This chain's CDR3 is CASSLWGPRELFF. The CDR3 region has the DNA TGTGCCAGCAGCTTATGGGGACCCCGGGAGTTATTCTTT. V and J are TRBV7-3 and TRBJ1-1; a weak D match, TRBD1 (5 bases). Looked up from germline, CDR1 is SGHTA and CDR2 is FQGTGA. The CDR3 is 13 amino acids. V gave up 2 bases and J gave up 14 bases, with 18 bases separating them.